This entry features one TCR beta chain sequence. This sample stems from a study of blood T cell repertoires in COVID-19. Study information: Collection of acute and convalescent COVID-19 samples took place in the United States, Italy and Spain.

Authors' methods: Nucleated cell counts were estimated from reference gene primer amplification. TCRdb keeps only in-frame clones here, not all; method: immunoSEQ multiplex PCR. That table furnishes V, J and clone size, whereas the DNA furnished D and trimming. The sample lists 25,000 to 30,000 clones, roughly 79% occurring once. CDR3 length: 13 residues. With 5 bases removed from V and 9 bases from J, the gap between germline ends came to 15 bases. Germline lookup yields CDR1 SEHNR and CDR2 FQNEAQ (reference sequence). Material: peripheral blood. The rearrangement uses TRBV7-9 and TRBJ2-3; a possible D gene is TRBD2 (6 bases). The sequence was collected from a man aged 70-80 years with acute or convalescent COVID-19. The CDR3 DNA follows: TGTGCCAGCAGCCCGCCTAGCGTTGAAACGCAGTATTTT. It translates to CASSPPSVETQYF.